Listed here are 32 T cell receptor beta chains from one sample, sequenced in a study of cytomegalovirus exposure and HLA in healthy donors (dated by TCRdb to 2016 to 2017). The method was the immunoSEQ multiplex PCR assay. A mixture of 60 forward primers for TCR Vbeta segments and 13 reverse primers for TCR Jbeta segments was used in the multiplex PCR. TCRdb stores this immuneACCESS table with in-frame sequences only. Part of the clones is absent; in the studies checked, under half of the shortfall reflects unresolved V genes, and no reason is known for the rest. The table for this sample lists 150,000 to 160,000 clones; about four fifths of them were counted only once. About 2.7% of the sample belongs to the ten largest clones. What was sequenced was PBMCs. Receptors originate from a man between 18 and 29 years old in good health and CMV-seronegative.

This rearrangement joins TRBV19 to TRBJ1-5; 9 positions agree with TRBD1. V shed 6 bases and J 11 bases; nucleotides not matched to a gene: 5. The CDR3 covers 12 residues. Germline CDR1 reads LNHDA; CDR2 reads SQIVND (reference sequence). CDR3 loop: CASSRTGVAQHF. In DNA form, the CDR3 reads TGTGCCAGTAGCCGGACAGGGGTTGCCCAGCATTTT.

The CDR3 bases are TGTGCCAGCAGCCGCGGGGACACTGAAGCTTTCTTT. This gives the protein CASSRGDTEAFF. This chain connects TRBV11-3 to TRBJ1-1; no reliable D call. The ends were cut back, 5 bases at V and 3 bases at J, with 7 bases in the middle. CDR1 and CDR2 (germline): SGHNT, YENEEA. The CDR3 has 12 residues.

The gene calls are TRBV6-1 and TRBJ1-1, with D uncertain. The V end was cut by 2 bases, the J end by 1 base, with 11 bases between. CDR1 and CDR2 from the germline V gene are MNHNS and SASEGT. This CDR3 contains 15 residues. The CDR3 DNA reads TGTGCCAGCAGTGAACTTAGCGGATCGAACACTGAAGCTTTCTTT. It encodes CASSELSGSNTEAFF.

The chain joins TRBV5-8 to TRBJ2-1; D is possibly TRBD1 (6 bases). The CDR3 runs to 17 residues. The ends were cut back, 3 bases at V and 0 bases at J, with 16 bases in the middle. CDR1 and CDR2 from the germline V gene are SGHTS and YDEGEE. The CDR3 DNA sequence: TGTGCCAGCAGCTATCATTGGGGACAAGGCTCCTACAATGAGCAGTTCTTC. Translation: CASSYHWGQGSYNEQFF.

V gene TRBV25-1 combines with J gene TRBJ1-2, with a possible D match to TRBD1 (6 bases). Germline lookup yields CDR1 MGHDK and CDR2 SYGVNS. The V and J ends lost 2 bases and 3 bases respectively, with 19 bases between them. The CDR3 is made up of 17 amino acids. The CDR3 reads CASSEGGGGALDYGYTF. The CDR3 DNA sequence: TGTGCCAGCAGTGAAGGAGGGGGGGGAGCCCTTGACTATGGCTACACCTTC.

The chain couples TRBV9 to TRBJ2-3; tentatively, D is TRBD1 (6 bases). Germline V gene lookup returns CDR1 SGDLS and CDR2 YYNGEE. V was pared by 1 base and J by 6 bases, with 12 bases between. This CDR3 is built from 14 residues. The DNA of the CDR3 is TGTGCCAGCAGCGTAACACAGGGTCACGATACGCAGTATTTT. Its translation is CASSVTQGHDTQYF.

The rearrangement uses TRBV4-3 and TRBJ2-1, with 11 bases aligning to TRBD2. Germline V gene data show CDR1 as LGHNA and CDR2 as YSLEER. V shed 1 base, J shed 7 bases, and the junction held 15 bases outside the gene matches. The CDR3 has 19 residues. The CDR3 spells CASSQVLRATSGAENEQFF. The CDR3 DNA reads TGCGCCAGCAGCCAAGTGTTGAGGGCGACTAGCGGGGCGGAGAATGAGCAGTTCTTC.

The chain has TRBV5-1 and TRBJ2-3; 10 bases match TRBD1. Unmatched junction bases numbered 10, after V lost 2 bases and J lost 10 bases. The length of the CDR3 is 15 residues. In germline, CDR1 is SGHRS, CDR2 YFSETQ. Written as DNA, the CDR3 is TGCGCCAGCAGCTTTGGTGGGGGACAGGGGTACGCGCAGTATTTT. Protein product: CASSFGGGQGYAQYF. The whole variable domain, filled in from reference TRBV5-1 and TRBJ2-3, reads KAGVTQTPRYLIKTRGQQVTLSCSPISGHRSVSWYQQTPGQGLQFLFEYFSETQRNKGNFPGRFSGRQFSNSRSEMNVSTLELGDSALYLCASSFGGGQGYAQYFGPGTRLTVL.

This clone has only a few counts. J is TRBJ1-2 and V is TRBV4-1; D not certain. The length of the CDR3 is 15 residues. Trimming removed 0 bases from V and 4 bases from J, with 12 bases in between. Germline-derived CDR1 and CDR2 are MGHRA and YSYEKL. Here the CDR3 reads CASSQDLGSGYGYTF. In DNA form, the CDR3 reads TGCGCCAGCAGCCAAGATCTTGGGAGCGGCTATGGCTACACCTTC.

The gene calls are TRBV27 and TRBJ1-2; 7 bases fit TRBD1. The ends lost 5 bases at V and 3 bases at J; junction bases unmatched: 6. The CDR3 extends over 14 amino acids. Germline CDR1 MNHEY, CDR2 SMNVEV (reference sequence). The CDR3 loop reads CASSPFDRDYGYTF. The CDR3 nucleotides read TGTGCCAGCAGTCCATTCGACAGGGACTATGGCTACACCTTC.

This chain uses TRBV10-3 with TRBJ1-2; D perhaps matches TRBD1 (5 bases). Germline V gives CDR1 ENHRY, CDR2 SYGVKD. The CDR3 is 14 amino acids. Trimming cost V 2 bases and J 7 bases, with 14 bases left between them. The CDR3 loop reads CAISEPQGISGYTF. The CDR3 DNA reads as TGTGCCATCAGTGAGCCGCAGGGAATCTCTGGCTACACCTTC.

This chain links TRBV28 with TRBJ2-7; 8 bases agree with TRBD2. Germline assignment: CDR1 MDHEN and CDR2 SYDVKM. V lost 5 bases, J lost 1 base, and 7 bases stayed unmatched. This CDR3 comprises 15 residues. The DNA of the CDR3 is TGTGCCAGCAGTATAGGTCCTAGCGGGTCCTACGAGCAGTACGTC. It codes for CASSIGPSGSYEQYV.

The chain carries TRBV6-1 and TRBJ1-1; D not certain. Trimming cost V 4 bases and J 4 bases, with 10 bases left between them. This CDR3 contains 13 residues. The germline V gene has CDR1 MNHNS and CDR2 SASEGT. CDR3: CASSGPGSTEAFF. The CDR3 DNA reads TGTGCCAGCAGTGGTCCGGGTAGCACTGAAGCTTTCTTT.

This clone was picked up one time. The V call is TRBV5-1, the J call TRBJ1-2; no definite D call. The germline gives CDR1 SGHRS, CDR2 YFSETQ. CDR3 length: 15 amino acids. V shed 0 bases and J shed 0 bases, with 9 bases lying between them. The CDR3 spells CASSLARGSNYGYTF. For the CDR3, the DNA is TGCGCCAGCAGCTTGGCCCGGGGATCTAACTATGGCTACACCTTC.

The rearrangement uses TRBV7-8 and TRBJ2-5, with D perhaps TRBD2 (6 bases). With 5 bases removed from V and 6 bases from J, the gap between germline ends came to 13 bases. In germline, CDR1 is SGHVS, CDR2 FQNEAQ. The CDR3 extends over 13 amino acids. CDR3 amino acids: CASSKYSGQTQYF. In nucleotides, the CDR3 is TGTGCCAGCAGCAAATACAGCGGGCAGACCCAGTACTTC. The complete variable domain, with remaining parts taken from reference TRBV7-8 and TRBJ2-5, reads GAGVSQSPRYKVAKRGQDVALRCDPISGHVSLFWYQQALGQGPEFLTYFQNEAQLDKSGLPSDRFFAERPEGSVSTLKIQRTQQEDSAVYLCASSKYSGQTQYFGPGTRLLVL.

The chain carries TRBV13 and TRBJ2-2, with a tentative D call TRBD1 (5 bases). Per germline, CDR1 PRHDT and CDR2 FYEKMQ (reference sequence). This CDR3 contains 13 residues. Trimming took 7 bases from V and 3 from J, leaving 9 bases between them. The CDR3 DNA reads as TGTGCCAGCACCCCAGGGTACACCGGGGAGCTGTTTTTT. The encoded protein is CASTPGYTGELFF.

The chain recombines TRBV5-1 with TRBJ2-5; 10 positions match TRBD1. The CDR3 runs to 14 residues. The V gene's germline CDR1 is SGHRS and CDR2 YFSETQ. V lost 6 bases and J lost 3; bases outside the gene matches: 5. CDR3 sequence: CASKRDRGKETQYF. The CDR3, as DNA: TGCGCCAGCAAGAGGGACAGGGGAAAAGAGACCCAGTACTTC.

The V call is TRBV28, the J call TRBJ1-2, with a weak D call TRBD1 (5 bases). Germline V gene data show CDR1 as MDHEN and CDR2 as SYDVKM. V lost 6 bases and J lost 6, with 20 bases in between. The CDR3 consists of 15 residues. CDR3 bases: TGTGCCAGCAGCGACCGGGGGAGGGAAAACAATGGCTACACCTTC. It specifies CASSDRGRENNGYTF.

V is TRBV7-9 and J is TRBJ1-6; TRBD1 agrees at 8 bases. Germline assignment: CDR1 SEHNR and CDR2 FQNEAQ (reference sequence). V trimming: 3 bases; J trimming: 11 bases; junction bases outside the gene matches: 3. This CDR3 has 13 residues. CDR3 nucleotide sequence: TGTGCCAGCAGCTTCACACAGGGGGCACCCCTCCACTTT. Its translation: CASSFTQGAPLHF.

The table lists this clone with a few counts. J is TRBJ1-1 and V is TRBV5-1, with TRBD1 as a possible D gene (6 bases). Germline values: CDR1 SGHRS, CDR2 YFSETQ. V was cut by 4 bases and J by 1 base, with 11 bases left in between. This CDR3 has 14 amino acids. The CDR3 sequence is CASSPGHRNTEAFF. CDR3 coding DNA: TGCGCCAGCAGCCCGGGACATAGGAACACTGAAGCTTTCTTT.

This chain uses TRBV7-9 with TRBJ1-2; a weak D match, TRBD1 (6 bases). V lost 5 bases to trimming and J lost 8 bases, with 24 bases between them. The germline CDR1 and CDR2 sequences are SEHNR and FQNEAQ (reference sequence). CDR3 size: 16 residues. CDR3 loop: CASSPIGTPRSWGYTF. In DNA, the CDR3 is TGTGCCAGCAGCCCTATAGGGACACCACGAAGTTGGGGCTACACCTTC.

The chain combines TRBV7-3 with TRBJ1-2, with 8 bases matching TRBD1. The CDR3 has 15 residues. V was clipped by 5 bases and J by 6 bases; unmatched bases: 11. In germline, CDR1 is SGHTA, CDR2 FQGTGA. This CDR3 is CASSTGQGMRDGYTF. The CDR3 DNA reads TGTGCCAGCAGCACTGGACAGGGAATGAGAGATGGCTACACCTTC. Based on the CDR3 plus reference TRBV7-3 and TRBJ1-2, the full variable domain is GAGVSQTPSNKVTEKGKYVELRCDPISGHTALYWYRQSLGQGPEFLIYFQGTGAADDSGLPNDRFFAVRPEGSVSTLKIQRTERGDSAVYLCASSTGQGMRDGYTFGSGTRLTVV.

The J gene is TRBJ1-2, the V gene TRBV27, with D maybe TRBD1 (5 bases). The CDR3 is made up of 13 amino acids. The germline V and J ends were trimmed by 4 bases and 4 bases, with 10 bases remaining between them. CDR1 MNHEY and CDR2 SMNVEV come from the germline V gene (reference sequence). The CDR3 nucleotides read TGTGCCAGCAGTTCCACAGGAGTCTATGGCTACACCTTC. This translates into CASSSTGVYGYTF.

The CDR3 nucleotides read TGTGCCAGCAGCTTCTCCGGGACAGGGGCCTACAATGAGCAGTTCTTC. Its protein is CASSFSGTGAYNEQFF. The J gene is TRBJ2-1, the V gene TRBV11-3; 10 positions agree with TRBD1. CDR3 length: 16 residues. CDR1 is SGHNT and CDR2 is YENEEA in the germline V gene. V was pared by 3 bases and J by 2 bases, with 4 bases of the junction left unmatched.

This clone has just a few counts. The chain joins TRBV19 to TRBJ1-5; D is uncertain. The V end was cut by 3 bases, the J end by 7 bases, with 19 bases between. The CDR3 loop spans 16 amino acids. The V gene's germline CDR1 is LNHDA and CDR2 SQIVND (reference sequence). The CDR3 spells CASSIHNSEVEQPQHF. CDR3 sequence (DNA): TGTGCCAGTAGTATCCATAACTCCGAGGTAGAACAGCCCCAGCATTTT.

This clone was observed a single time. The chain joins TRBV4-2 to TRBJ1-3; D perhaps matches TRBD1 (6 bases). There are 15 residues in the CDR3. Germline loops: CDR1 LGHNA, CDR2 YNFKEQ. V was pared by 3 bases and J by 4 bases, with 13 bases between. The CDR3 spells CASSQPGATGNTIYF. The CDR3 DNA follows: TGTGCCAGCAGCCAGCCAGGGGCGACGGGAAACACCATATATTTT.

The chain links TRBV5-4 to TRBJ2-3; D is ambiguous. Germline-derived CDR1 and CDR2 are SGHNT and YYREEE (reference sequence). This CDR3 contains 12 residues. Deletions cut 5 bases from V and 5 bases from J, with 9 bases between. CDR3 in amino acids: CASSLSGDTQYF. As DNA, the CDR3 is TGTGCCAGCAGTCTCTCAGGAGATACGCAGTATTTT.

The J gene is TRBJ1-5, the V gene TRBV28, with D possibly TRBD1 on 5 matching bases. Germline V gene data show CDR1 as MDHEN and CDR2 as SYDVKM. This CDR3 is 16 amino acids long. The V and J ends lost 2 bases and 5 bases respectively, with 16 bases between them. CDR3 sequence reads: CASSLLGGTYHQPQHF. The CDR3 region has the DNA TGTGCCAGCAGTTTACTGGGAGGGACCTACCATCAGCCCCAGCATTTT. Full variable domain (outside the CDR3, taken from reference TRBV28 and TRBJ1-5): DVKVTQSSRYLVKRTGEKVFLECVQDMDHENMFWYRQDPGLGLRLIYFSYDVKMKEKGDIPEGYSVSREKKERFSLILESASTNQTSMYLCASSLLGGTYHQPQHFGDGTRLSIL.

This rearrangement joins TRBV7-9 to TRBJ1-6; possible D gene TRBD1, 6 bases. This CDR3 has 17 amino acids. Per germline, CDR1 SEHNR and CDR2 FQNEAQ (reference sequence). Between the trimmed V and J ends, which lost 4 bases and 2 bases, there was a span of 15 bases. CDR3 in DNA: TGTGCCAGCAGCTCGACCCTGGGGGCCCCCTATAATTCACCCCTCCACTTT. Translating it yields CASSSTLGAPYNSPLHF.

There are a few counts of this clone. This chain joins TRBV2 and TRBJ2-5, with 15 nucleotides matching TRBD2. J lost 7 bases, V lost 5 bases, and 8 bases had no gene match. Germline assignment: CDR1 SNHLY and CDR2 FYNNEI. The length of the CDR3 is 16 residues. CDR3 residues: CASSPGTSGGWGTQYF. In DNA, the CDR3 is TGTGCCAGCAGTCCAGGGACTAGCGGGGGGTGGGGGACCCAGTACTTC. The complete variable domain, with remaining parts taken from reference TRBV2 and TRBJ2-5, reads EPEVTQTPSHQVTQMGQEVILRCVPISNHLYFYWYRQILGQKVEFLVSFYNNEISEKSEIFDDQFSVERPDGSNFTLKIRSTKLEDSAMYFCASSPGTSGGWGTQYFGPGTRLLVL.

The V gene is TRBV5-5, the J gene TRBJ1-1; D is unclear. CDR3 length: 13 residues. The germline gives CDR1 SGHKS, CDR2 YYEKEE (reference sequence). With 4 bases removed from V and 1 base from J, the gap between germline ends came to 8 bases. In nucleotides, the CDR3 is TGTGCCAGCAGCCAAACTGGGAACACTGAAGCTTTCTTT. Translating it yields CASSQTGNTEAFF. The whole variable domain, remainder taken from reference TRBV5-5 and TRBJ1-1, is DAGVTQSPTHLIKTRGQQVTLRCSPISGHKSVSWYQQVLGQGPQFIFQYYEKEERGRGNFPDRFSARQFPNYSSELNVNALLLGDSALYLCASSQTGNTEAFFGQGTRLTVV.

V usage is TRBV7-9 and J usage is TRBJ2-1; D call uncertain. Germline V gene lookup returns CDR1 SEHNR and CDR2 FQNEAQ (reference sequence). The length of the CDR3 is 13 residues. V lost 3 bases to trimming and J lost 7 bases, with 10 bases between them. DNA for the CDR3: TGTGCCAGCAGCTTGAATGCGGCAAATGAGCAGTTCTTC. Its protein product is CASSLNAANEQFF.